This TCR beta chain is from a study of Tregs in tolerant kidney transplant recipients. Related graft donors supplied nonmyeloablative bone marrow transplants, and mixed chimerism was transient. CD4+CD25+CD127- Tregs, CD4+CD25- non-Tregs, CD4 and CD8 cells were sorted. Concerning this clone itself: Its antigen is still unknown.

Only in-frame clones appear in the TCRdb table, and some are missing; sequencing was by immunoSEQ multiplex PCR. The sample holds about 100,000 clones; 93% are singletons and the top ten take roughly 1.7%. Germline V CDR1 and CDR2: MNHEY, SMNVEV (reference sequence). V gave up 0 bases and J gave up 4 bases, with 6 bases separating them. The CDR3 consists of 13 residues. Regarding the study as a whole: For some patients, primers changed over time, blocking nucleotide-level comparison. Activated donor B cell expansion appeared to reveal the most relevant donor-specific TCRbeta repertoire. Biological reproducibility was not directly addressed in this study.

This receptor was identified in a human patient who received a combined kidney and bone marrow transplant. Some T cells may be transferred from the graft donor. This specimen consisted of CD4+ T cells from blood (PBMCs), obtained 12 months after the transplant. The gene calls are TRBV27 and TRBJ2-5, with a weak D call TRBD1 (5 bases). CDR3 coding DNA: TGTGCCAGCAGTTTATCAGGGGTAGAGACCCAGTACTTC. Encoded protein: CASSLSGVETQYF.